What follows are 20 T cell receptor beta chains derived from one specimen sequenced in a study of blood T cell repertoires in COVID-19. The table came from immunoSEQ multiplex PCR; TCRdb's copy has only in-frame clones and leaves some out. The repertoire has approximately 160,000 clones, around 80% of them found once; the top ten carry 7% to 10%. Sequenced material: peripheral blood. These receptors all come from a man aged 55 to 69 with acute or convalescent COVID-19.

CDR3 region: CASGLRGEGAFYGYTF. CDR3 DNA sequence: TGTGCTAGTGGTTTGCGGGGAGAGGGGGCGTTCTATGGCTACACCTTC. The chain has TRBV12-5 and TRBJ1-2; 7 bases align to TRBD1. This CDR3 is 16 amino acids long. The V and J ends lost 2 bases and 4 bases, in that order; junction bases with no gene match: 10. Per germline, CDR1 LGHNT and CDR2 FRNRAP.

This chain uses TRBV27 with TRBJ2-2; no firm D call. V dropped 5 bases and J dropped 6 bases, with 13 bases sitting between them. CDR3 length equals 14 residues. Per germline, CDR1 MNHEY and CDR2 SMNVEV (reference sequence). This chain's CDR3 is CASSTERRAGELFF. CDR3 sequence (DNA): TGTGCCAGCAGTACAGAACGTCGAGCCGGGGAGCTGTTTTTT.

The CDR3 spells CASGLSSGTLYQPQHF. The CDR3 DNA is TGTGCTAGTGGTTTATCCTCCGGGACACTCTATCAGCCCCAGCATTTT. This chain uses TRBV12-5 with TRBJ1-5; a weak D match, TRBD1 (6 bases). Germline CDR1 is LGHNT and CDR2 is FRNRAP. The V end lost 3 bases, the J end lost 5 bases, and 17 bases lay between the germline ends. This CDR3 region has 16 residues. Full variable domain (missing parts from reference TRBV12-5 and TRBJ1-5): DARVTQTPRHKVTEMGQEVTMRCQPILGHNTVFWYRQTMMQGLELLAYFRNRAPLDDSGMPKDRFSAEMPDATLATLKIQPSEPRDSAVYFCASGLSSGTLYQPQHFGDGTRLSIL.

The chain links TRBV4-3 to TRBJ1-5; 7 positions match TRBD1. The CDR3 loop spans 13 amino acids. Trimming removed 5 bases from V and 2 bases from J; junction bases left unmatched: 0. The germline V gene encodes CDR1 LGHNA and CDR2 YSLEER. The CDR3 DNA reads TGCGCCAGCAGCGACAGGGGCAATCAGCCCCAGCATTTT. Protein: CASSDRGNQPQHF.

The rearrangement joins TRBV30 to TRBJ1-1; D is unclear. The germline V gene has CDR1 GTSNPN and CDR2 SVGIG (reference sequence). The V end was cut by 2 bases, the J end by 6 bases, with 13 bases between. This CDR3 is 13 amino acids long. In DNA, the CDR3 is TGTGCCTGGAGTAAGTTGGTCAGCGCTGAAGCTTTCTTT. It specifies CAWSKLVSAEAFF.

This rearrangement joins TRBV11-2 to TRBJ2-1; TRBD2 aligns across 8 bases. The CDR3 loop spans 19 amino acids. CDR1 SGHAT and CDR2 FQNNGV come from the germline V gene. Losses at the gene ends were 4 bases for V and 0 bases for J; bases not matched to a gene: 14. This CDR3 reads CASSSRTPTSESSYNEQFF. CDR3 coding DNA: TGTGCCAGCAGCTCCCGAACTCCGACTAGCGAGAGCTCCTACAATGAGCAGTTCTTC.

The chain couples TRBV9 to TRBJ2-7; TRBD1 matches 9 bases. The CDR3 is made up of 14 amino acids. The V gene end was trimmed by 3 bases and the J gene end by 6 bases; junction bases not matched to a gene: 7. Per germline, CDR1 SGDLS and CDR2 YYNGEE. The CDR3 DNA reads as TGTGCCAGCAGCGCCCGATTGGACAGGGGCGAGCAGTACTTC. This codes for CASSARLDRGEQYF.

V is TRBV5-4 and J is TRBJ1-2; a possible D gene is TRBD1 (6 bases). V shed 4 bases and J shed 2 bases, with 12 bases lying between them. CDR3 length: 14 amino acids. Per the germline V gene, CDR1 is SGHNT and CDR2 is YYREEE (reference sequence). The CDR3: CASSPGGANYGYTF. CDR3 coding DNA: TGTGCCAGCAGCCCCGGGGGGGCGAACTATGGCTACACCTTC.

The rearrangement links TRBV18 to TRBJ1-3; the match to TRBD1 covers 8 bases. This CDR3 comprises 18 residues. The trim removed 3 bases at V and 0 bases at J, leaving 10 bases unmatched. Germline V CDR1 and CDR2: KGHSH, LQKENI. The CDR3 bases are TGTGCCAGCTCACCCTCCGGGACAGGCATTATCTCTGGAAACACCATATATTTT. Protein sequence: CASSPSGTGIISGNTIYF.

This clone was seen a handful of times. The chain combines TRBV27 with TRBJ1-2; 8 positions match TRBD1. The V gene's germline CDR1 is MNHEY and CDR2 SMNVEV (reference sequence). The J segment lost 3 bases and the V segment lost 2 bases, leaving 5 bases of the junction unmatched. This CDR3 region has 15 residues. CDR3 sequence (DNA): TGTGCCAGCAGTTTAATCCCGACAGGGGACTATGGCTACACCTTC. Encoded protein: CASSLIPTGDYGYTF.

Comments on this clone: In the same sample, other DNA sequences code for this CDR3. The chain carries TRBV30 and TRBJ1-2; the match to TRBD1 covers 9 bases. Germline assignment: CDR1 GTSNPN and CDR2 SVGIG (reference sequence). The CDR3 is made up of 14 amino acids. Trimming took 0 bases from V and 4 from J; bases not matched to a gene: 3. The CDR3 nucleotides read TGTGCCTGGAGTGTACAGGGGGCCAGCTATGGCTACACCTTC. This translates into CAWSVQGASYGYTF.

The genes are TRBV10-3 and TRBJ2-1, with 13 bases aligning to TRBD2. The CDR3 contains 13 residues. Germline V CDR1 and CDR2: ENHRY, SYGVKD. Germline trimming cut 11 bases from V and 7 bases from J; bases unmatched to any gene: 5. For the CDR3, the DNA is TGTGCCGTGACTAGCGGGGGGCTGAATGAGCAGTTCTTC. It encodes CAVTSGGLNEQFF.

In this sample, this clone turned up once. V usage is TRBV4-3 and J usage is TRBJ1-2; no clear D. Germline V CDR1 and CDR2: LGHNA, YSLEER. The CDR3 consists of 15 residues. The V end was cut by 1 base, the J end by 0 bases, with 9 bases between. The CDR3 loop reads CASSQVPVTNYGYTF. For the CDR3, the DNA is TGCGCCAGCAGCCAAGTGCCGGTTACTAACTATGGCTACACCTTC.

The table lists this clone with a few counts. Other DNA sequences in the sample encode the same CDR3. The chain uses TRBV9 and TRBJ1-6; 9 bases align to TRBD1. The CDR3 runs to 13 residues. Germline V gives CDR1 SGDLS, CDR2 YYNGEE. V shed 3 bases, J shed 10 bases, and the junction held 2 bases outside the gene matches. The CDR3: CASSGQGESPLHF. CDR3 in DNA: TGTGCCAGCAGCGGACAGGGGGAATCACCCCTCCACTTT. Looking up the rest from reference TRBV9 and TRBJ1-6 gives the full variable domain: DSGVTQTPKHLITATGQRVTLRCSPRSGDLSVYWYQQSLDQGLQFLIQYYNGEERAKGNILERFSAQQFPDLHSELNLSSLELGDSALYFCASSGQGESPLHFGNGTRLTVT.

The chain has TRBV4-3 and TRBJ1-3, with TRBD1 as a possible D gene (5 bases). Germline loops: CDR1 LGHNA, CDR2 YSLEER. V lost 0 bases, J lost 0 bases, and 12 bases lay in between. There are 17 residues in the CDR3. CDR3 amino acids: CASSQDDAGNSGNTIYF. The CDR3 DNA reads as TGCGCCAGCAGCCAAGATGATGCAGGGAACTCTGGAAACACCATATATTTT.

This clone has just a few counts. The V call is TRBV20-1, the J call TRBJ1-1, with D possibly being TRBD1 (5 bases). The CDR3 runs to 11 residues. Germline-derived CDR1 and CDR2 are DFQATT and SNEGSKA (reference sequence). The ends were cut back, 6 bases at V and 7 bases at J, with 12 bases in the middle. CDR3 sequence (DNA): TGCAGTGCGTCCAGACAGATTGAAGCTTTCTTT. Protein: CSASRQIEAFF.

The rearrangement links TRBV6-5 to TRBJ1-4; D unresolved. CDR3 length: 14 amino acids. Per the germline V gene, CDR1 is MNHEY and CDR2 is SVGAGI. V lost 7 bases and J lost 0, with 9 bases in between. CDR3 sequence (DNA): TGTGCCAGCACCCTAAACCCAACTAATGAAAAACTGTTTTTT. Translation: CASTLNPTNEKLFF.

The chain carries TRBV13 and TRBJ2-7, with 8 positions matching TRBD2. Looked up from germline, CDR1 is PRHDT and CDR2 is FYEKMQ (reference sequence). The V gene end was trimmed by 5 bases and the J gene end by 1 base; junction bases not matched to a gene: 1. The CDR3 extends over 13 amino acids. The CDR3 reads CASSQRGSYEQYF. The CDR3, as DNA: TGTGCCAGCAGCCAGCGGGGGTCCTACGAGCAGTACTTC.

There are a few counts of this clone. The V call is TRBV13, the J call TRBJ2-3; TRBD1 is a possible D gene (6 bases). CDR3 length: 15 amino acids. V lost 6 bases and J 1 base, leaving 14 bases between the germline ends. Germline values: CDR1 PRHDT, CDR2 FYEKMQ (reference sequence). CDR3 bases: TGTGCCAGCAGATCAACTTCAGGGGGCACAGATACGCAGTATTTT. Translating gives CASRSTSGGTDTQYF.

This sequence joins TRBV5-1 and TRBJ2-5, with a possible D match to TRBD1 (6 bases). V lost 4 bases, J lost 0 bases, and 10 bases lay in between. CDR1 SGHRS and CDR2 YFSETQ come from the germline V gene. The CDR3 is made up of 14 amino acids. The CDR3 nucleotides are TGCGCCAGCAGCCGGACAGCAAACCAAGAGACCCAGTACTTC. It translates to CASSRTANQETQYF. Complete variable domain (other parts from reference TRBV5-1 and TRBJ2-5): KAGVTQTPRYLIKTRGQQVTLSCSPISGHRSVSWYQQTPGQGLQFLFEYFSETQRNKGNFPGRFSGRQFSNSRSEMNVSTLELGDSALYLCASSRTANQETQYFGPGTRLLVL.